This T cell receptor (beta chain) was observed in a study of T cell clonotyping in hematopoietic cell transplantation. Study-level findings and limits: At the given depth, recipient repertoires were over 97% de novo clonotypes. Graft donor and pretransplant recipient Inverse Simpson Index values predicted broader posttransplant TCR diversity.

Some clones are missing from TCRdb's copy, which holds only in-frame ones; the method was immunoSEQ multiplex PCR. The data hold 17,000 or so clones, with 71% observed a single time. This clone showed up just once. Its antigen is still unknown. Trimming took off 0 bases at V and 6 bases at J, with 14 bases between the two ends. The V gene's germline CDR1 is MGHRA and CDR2 YSYEKL. CDR3 length equals 16 residues. The chain couples TRBV4-1 to TRBJ1-4, with D possibly matching TRBD1 (5 bases). Sample: peripheral blood mononuclear cells. The TCR originated in a woman in her sixties in good health. Some clones in this sample may be carry-over from other donors' samples. The CDR3, as DNA: TGCGCCAGCAGCCAAGATTTGGTAGCAGGGTATGAAAAACTGTTTTTT. It codes for CASSQDLVAGYEKLFF.